This TCR beta chain was profiled in a study of shared clonotypes between healthy human individuals. Germline V gives CDR1 SGHTA, CDR2 FQGTGA. With V trimmed by 4 bases and J by 4 bases, 0 bases remained unmatched. This CDR3 has 13 residues. Sorted-subset replicate PCR reactions were performed with approximately 0.2 ug DNA, corresponding to tens of thousands of T cell genomes. Clones were sequenced by immunoSEQ multiplex PCR, and TCRdb holds only the in-frame ones, with some missing. The sample comprises about a million clones, around 75% of which are singletons, and about 1.5% rests with the top ten. Memory CD4+ cells were the fraction left after CD45RA+ naive selection.

The receptor was isolated from a man between 18 and 29 years old in good health. The source material was memory CD4+ T cells sorted from blood. Subset indicated: CD45RA-negative fraction. The chain is built from TRBV7-3 and TRBJ2-5; 10 nucleotides agree with TRBD1. CDR3: CASSWTGGETQYF. CDR3 DNA sequence: TGTGCCAGCAGCTGGACAGGGGGAGAGACCCAGTACTTC.